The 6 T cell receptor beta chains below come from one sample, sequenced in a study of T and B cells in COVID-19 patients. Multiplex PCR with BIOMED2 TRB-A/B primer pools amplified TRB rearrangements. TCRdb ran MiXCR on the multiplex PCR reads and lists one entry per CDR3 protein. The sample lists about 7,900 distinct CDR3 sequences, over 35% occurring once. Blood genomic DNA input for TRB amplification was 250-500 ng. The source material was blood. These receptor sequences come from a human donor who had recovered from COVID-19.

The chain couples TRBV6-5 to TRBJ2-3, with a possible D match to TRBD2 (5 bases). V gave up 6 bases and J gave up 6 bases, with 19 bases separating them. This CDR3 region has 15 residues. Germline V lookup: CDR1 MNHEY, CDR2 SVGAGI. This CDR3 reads CASSHMSGWEDTQYF. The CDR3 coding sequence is TGTGCCAGCAGCCACATGTCCGGGTGGGAGGATACGCAGTATTTT.

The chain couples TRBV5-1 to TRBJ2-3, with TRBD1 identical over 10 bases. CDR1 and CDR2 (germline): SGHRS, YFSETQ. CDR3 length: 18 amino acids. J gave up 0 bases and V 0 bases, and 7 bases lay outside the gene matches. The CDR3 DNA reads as TGCGCCAGCAGCTTGGGGGACAGGGGACCTCTGAGCACAGATACGCAGTATTTT. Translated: CASSLGDRGPLSTDTQYF.

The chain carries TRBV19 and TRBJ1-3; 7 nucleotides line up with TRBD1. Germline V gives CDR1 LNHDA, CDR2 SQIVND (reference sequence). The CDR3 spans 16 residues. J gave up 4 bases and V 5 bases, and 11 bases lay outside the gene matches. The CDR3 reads CASSSRQGIAGNTIYF. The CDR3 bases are TGTGCCAGTAGTTCCCGACAGGGAATAGCGGGAAACACCATATATTTT.

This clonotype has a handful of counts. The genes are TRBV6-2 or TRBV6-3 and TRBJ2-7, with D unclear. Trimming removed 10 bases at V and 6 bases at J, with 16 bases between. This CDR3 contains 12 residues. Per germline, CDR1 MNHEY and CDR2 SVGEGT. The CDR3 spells CATSLGRFEQYV. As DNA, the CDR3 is TGTGCCACCTCCCTCGGCAGGTTCGAGCAGTACGTC.

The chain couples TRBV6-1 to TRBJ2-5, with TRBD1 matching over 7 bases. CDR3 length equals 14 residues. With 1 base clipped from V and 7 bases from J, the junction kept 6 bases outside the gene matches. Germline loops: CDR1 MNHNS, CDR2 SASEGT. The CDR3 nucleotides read TGTGCCAGCAGTGAAGGCCCAGGGGGAAGGACCCAGTACTTC. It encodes CASSEGPGGRTQYF.

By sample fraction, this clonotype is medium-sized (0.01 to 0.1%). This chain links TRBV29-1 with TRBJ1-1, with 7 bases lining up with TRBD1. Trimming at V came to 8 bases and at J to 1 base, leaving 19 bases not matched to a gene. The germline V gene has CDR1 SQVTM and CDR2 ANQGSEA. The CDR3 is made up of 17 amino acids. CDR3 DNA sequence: TGCAGCCTCACCCGTTCGACAGGGTGGGCATCGAACACTGAAGCTTTCTTT. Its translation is CSLTRSTGWASNTEAFF.